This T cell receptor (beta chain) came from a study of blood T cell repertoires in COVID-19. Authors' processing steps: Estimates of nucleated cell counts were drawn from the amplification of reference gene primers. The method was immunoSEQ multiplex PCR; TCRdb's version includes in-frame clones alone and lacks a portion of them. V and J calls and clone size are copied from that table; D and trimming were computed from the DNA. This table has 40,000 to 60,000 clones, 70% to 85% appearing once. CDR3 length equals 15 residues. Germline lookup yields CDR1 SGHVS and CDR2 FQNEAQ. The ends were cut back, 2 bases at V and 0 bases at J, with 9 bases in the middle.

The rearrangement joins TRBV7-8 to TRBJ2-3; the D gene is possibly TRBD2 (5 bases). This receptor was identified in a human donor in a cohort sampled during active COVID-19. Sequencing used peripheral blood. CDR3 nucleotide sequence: TGTGCCAGCAGCTTACGGGAATCTAGCACAGATACGCAGTATTTT. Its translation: CASSLRESSTDTQYF.